The entry that follows covers one T cell receptor (beta chain) sequence. The data stem from a study of blood T cell repertoires in COVID-19. Sequencing used immunoSEQ multiplex PCR; TCRdb keeps in-frame clones, though not all of them. The top ten hold more than 9% of the sample, which has some 370,000 clones, around 87% seen once. The sample comprised peripheral blood. The clonotype originates from a woman aged 25 to 39 with COVID-19, enrolled during active disease.

The CDR3 DNA is TGTGCCAGCAGTTCTACAGGGAACACTGAAGCTTTCTTT. Amino acids: CASSSTGNTEAFF. This chain joins TRBV6-4 and TRBJ1-1; TRBD1 might be the D (5 bases). CDR3 length equals 13 residues. V was clipped by 5 bases and J by 1 base, with 8 bases between them. The germline V gene encodes CDR1 MRHNA and CDR2 SNTAGT.